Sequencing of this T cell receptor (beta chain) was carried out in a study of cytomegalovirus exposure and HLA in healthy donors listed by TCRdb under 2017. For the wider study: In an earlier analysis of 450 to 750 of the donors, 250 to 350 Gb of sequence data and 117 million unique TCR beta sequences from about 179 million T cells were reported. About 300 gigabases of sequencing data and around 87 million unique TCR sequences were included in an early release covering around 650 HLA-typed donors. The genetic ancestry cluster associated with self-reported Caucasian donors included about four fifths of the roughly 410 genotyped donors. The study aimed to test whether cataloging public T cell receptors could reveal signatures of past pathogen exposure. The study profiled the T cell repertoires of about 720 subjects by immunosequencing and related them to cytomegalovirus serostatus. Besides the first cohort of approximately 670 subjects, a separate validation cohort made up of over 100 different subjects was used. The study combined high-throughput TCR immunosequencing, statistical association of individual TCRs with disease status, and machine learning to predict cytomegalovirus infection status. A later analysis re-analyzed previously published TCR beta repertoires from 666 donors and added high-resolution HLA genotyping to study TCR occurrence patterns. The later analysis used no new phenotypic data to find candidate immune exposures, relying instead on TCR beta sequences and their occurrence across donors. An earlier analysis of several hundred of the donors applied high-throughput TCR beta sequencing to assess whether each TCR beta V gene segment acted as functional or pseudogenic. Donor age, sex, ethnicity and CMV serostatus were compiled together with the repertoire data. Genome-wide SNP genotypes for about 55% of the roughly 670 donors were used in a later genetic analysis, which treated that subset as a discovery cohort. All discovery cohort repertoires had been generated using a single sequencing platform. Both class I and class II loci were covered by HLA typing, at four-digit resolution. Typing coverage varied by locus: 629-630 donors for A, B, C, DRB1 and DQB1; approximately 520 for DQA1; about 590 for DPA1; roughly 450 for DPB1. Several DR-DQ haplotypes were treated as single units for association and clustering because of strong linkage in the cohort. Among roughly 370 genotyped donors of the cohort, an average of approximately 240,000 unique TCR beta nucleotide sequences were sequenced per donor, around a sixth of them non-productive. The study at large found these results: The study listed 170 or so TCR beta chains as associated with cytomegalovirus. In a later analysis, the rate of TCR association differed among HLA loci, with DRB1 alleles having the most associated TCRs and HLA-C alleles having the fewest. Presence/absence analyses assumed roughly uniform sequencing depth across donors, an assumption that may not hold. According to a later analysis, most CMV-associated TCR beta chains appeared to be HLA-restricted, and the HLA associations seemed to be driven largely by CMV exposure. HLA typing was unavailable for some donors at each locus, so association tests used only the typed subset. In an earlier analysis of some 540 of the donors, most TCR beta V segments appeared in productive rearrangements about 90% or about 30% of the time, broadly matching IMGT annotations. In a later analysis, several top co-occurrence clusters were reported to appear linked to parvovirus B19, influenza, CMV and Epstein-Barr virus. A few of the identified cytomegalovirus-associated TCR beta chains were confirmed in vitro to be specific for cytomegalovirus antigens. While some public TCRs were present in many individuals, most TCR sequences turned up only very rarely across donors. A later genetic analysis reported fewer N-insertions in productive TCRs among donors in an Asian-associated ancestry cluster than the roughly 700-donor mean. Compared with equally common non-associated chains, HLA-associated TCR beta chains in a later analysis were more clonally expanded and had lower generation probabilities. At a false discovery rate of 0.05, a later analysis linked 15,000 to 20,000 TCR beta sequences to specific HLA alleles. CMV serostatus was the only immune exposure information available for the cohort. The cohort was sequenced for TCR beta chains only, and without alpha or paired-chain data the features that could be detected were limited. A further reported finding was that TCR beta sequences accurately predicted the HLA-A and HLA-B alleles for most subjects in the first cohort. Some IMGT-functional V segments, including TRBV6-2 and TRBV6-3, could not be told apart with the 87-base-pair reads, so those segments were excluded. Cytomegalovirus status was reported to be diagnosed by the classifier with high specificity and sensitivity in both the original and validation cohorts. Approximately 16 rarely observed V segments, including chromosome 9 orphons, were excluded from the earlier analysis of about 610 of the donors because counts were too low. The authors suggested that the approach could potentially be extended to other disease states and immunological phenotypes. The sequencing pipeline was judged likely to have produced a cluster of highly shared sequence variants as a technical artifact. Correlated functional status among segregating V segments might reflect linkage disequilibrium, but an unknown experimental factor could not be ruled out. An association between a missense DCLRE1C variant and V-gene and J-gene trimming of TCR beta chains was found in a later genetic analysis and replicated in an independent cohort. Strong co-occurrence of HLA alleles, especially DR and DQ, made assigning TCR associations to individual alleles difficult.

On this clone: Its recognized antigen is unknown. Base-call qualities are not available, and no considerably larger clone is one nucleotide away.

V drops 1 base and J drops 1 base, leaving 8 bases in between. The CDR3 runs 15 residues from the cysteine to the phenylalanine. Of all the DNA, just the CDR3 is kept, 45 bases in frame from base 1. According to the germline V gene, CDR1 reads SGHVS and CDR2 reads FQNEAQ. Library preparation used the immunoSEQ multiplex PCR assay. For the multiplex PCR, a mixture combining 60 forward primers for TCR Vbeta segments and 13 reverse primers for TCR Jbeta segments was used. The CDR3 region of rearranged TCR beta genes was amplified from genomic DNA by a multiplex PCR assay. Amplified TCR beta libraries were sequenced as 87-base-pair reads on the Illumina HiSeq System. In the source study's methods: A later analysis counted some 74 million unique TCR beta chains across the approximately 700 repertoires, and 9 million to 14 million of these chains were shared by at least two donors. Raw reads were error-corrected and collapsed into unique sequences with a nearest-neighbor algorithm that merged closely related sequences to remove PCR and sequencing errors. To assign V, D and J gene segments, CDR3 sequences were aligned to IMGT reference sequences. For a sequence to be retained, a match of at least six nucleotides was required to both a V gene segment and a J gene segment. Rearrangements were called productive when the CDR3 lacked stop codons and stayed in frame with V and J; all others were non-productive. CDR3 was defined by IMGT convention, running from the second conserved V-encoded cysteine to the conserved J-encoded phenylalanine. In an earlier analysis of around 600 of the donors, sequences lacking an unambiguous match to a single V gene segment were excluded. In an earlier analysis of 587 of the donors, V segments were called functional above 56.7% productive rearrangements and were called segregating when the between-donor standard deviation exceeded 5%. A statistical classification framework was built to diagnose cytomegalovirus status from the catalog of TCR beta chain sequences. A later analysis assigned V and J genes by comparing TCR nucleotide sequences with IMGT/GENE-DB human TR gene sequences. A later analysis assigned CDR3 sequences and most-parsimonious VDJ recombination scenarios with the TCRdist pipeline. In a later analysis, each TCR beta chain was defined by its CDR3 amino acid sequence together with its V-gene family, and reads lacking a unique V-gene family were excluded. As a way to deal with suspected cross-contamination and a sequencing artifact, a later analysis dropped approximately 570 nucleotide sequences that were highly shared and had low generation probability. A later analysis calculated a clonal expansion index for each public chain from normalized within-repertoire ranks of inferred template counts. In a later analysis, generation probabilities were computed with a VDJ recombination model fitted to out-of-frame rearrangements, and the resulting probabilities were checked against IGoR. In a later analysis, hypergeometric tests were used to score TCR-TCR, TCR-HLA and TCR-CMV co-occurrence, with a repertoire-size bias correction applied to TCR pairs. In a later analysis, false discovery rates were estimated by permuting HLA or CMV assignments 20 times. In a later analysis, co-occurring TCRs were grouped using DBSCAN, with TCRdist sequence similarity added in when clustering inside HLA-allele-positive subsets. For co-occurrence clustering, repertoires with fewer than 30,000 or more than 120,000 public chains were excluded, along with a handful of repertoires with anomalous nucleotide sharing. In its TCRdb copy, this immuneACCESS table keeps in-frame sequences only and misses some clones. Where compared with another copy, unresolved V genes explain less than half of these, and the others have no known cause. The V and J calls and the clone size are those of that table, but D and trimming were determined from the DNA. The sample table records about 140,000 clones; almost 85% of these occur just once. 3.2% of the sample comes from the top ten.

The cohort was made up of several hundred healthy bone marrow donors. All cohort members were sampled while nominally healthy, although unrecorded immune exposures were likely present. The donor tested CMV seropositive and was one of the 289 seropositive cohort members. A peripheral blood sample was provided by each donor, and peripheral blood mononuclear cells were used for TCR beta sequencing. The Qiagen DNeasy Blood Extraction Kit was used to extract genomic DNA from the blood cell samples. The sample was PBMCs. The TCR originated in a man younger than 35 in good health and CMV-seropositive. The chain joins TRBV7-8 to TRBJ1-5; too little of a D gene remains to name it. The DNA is TGTGCCAGCAGCTTAGGGGCAGGCAGCAATCAGCCCCAGCATTTT. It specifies CASSLGAGSNQPQHF.